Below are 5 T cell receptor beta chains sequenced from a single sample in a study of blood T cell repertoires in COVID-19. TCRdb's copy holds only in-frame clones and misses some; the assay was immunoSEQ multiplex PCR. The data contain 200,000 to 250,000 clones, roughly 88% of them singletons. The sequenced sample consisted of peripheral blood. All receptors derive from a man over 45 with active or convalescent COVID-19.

CDR3 nucleotide sequence: TGTGCCAGCAGCGTAGGTAGCGGGGCCGACACCGGGGAGCTGTTTTTT. This sequence encodes CASSVGSGADTGELFF. V usage is TRBV9 and J usage is TRBJ2-2; 8 nucleotides align to TRBD2. Trimming at V came to 0 bases and at J to 3 bases, leaving 4 bases not matched to a gene. This CDR3 is 16 amino acids long. CDR1 is SGDLS and CDR2 is YYNGEE in the germline V gene.

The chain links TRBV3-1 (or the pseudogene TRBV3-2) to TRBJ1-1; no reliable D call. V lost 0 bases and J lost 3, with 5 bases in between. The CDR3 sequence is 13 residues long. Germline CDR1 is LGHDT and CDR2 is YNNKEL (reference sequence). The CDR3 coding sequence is TGTGCCAGCAGCCAAGATTACTACACTGAAGCTTTCTTT. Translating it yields CASSQDYYTEAFF.

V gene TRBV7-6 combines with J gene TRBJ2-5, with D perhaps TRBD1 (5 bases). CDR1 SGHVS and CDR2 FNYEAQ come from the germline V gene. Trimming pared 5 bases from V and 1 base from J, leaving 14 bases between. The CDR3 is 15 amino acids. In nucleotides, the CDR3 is TGTGCCAGCAGCGATCTCACAGGTGGCCAAGAGACCCAGTACTTC. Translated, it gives CASSDLTGGQETQYF.

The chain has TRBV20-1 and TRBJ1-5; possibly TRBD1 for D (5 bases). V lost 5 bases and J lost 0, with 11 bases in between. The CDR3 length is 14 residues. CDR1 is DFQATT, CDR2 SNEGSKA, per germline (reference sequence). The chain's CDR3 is CSARDSYSNQPQHF. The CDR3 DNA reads TGCAGTGCTCGTGACAGTTATAGCAATCAGCCCCAGCATTTT.

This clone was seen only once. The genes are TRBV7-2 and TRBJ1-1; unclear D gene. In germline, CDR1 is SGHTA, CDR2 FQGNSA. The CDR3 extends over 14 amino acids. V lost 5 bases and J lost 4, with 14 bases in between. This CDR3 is CASSQAHSTTEAFF. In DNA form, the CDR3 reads TGTGCCAGCAGCCAGGCCCACTCGACCACTGAAGCTTTCTTT. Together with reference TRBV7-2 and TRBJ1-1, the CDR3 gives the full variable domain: GAGVSQSPSNKVTEKGKDVELRCDPISGHTALYWYRQSLGQGLEFLIYFQGNSAPDKSGLPSDRFSAERTGGSVSTLTIQRTQQEDSAVYLCASSQAHSTTEAFFGQGTRLTVV.